The sequence of this T cell receptor (beta chain) was determined in a study of OX40 agonist ivuxolimab in advanced cancers. Study outcomes and limitations: CD8+ T cells were the subset that, on average, had more expanded clones than CD4+.

This CDR3 is 14 amino acids long. Germline V gene data show CDR1 as SGHTA and CDR2 as FQGNSA. Trimming removed 3 bases from V and 3 bases from J; junction bases left unmatched: 5. The data were produced by immunoSEQ multiplex PCR, yet TCRdb's version contains in-frame clones alone and is incomplete. The profile shows 16,000 or so clones, 70% of them singletons. About this clone itself: Antigen unknown. Different DNA sequences within this sample yield the same CDR3.

The clonotype comes from an adult with an advanced solid tumor such as melanoma, head and neck, liver or kidney cancer. The sequencing used CD4+ or CD8+ T cells sorted from blood, collected in a trial of the OX40 agonist ivuxolimab. The rearrangement joins TRBV7-2 to TRBJ2-7; 7 positions agree with TRBD2. The CDR3 DNA follows: TGTGCCAGCAGCTTTGGACTAGGAGGCTACGAGCAGTACTTC. Translating gives CASSFGLGGYEQYF.